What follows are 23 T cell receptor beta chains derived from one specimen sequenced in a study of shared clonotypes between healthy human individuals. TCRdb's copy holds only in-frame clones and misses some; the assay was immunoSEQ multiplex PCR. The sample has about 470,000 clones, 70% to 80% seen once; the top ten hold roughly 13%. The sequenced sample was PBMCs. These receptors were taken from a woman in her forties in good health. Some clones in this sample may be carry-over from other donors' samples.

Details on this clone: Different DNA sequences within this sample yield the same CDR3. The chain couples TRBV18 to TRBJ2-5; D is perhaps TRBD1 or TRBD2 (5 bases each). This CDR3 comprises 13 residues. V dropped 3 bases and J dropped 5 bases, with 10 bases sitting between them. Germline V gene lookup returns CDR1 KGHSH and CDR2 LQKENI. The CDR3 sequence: CASSPSREETQYF. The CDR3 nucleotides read TGTGCCAGCTCACCGTCCAGGGAGGAGACCCAGTACTTC.

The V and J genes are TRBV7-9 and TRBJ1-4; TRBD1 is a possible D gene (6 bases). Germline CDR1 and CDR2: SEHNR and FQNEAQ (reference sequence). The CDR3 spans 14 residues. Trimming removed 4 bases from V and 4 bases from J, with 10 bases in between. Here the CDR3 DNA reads TGTGCCAGCAGCTCAGGGGTAGTTAATGAAAAACTGTTTTTT. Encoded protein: CASSSGVVNEKLFF.

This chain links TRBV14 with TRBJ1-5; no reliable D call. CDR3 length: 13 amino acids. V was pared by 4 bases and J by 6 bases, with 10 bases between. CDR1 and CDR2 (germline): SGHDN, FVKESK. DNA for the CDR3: TGTGCCAGCAGCCCGGGAGGCGGTCAGCCCCAGCATTTT. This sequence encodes CASSPGGGQPQHF.

CDR3 in amino acids: CASSLLADTYEQYF. For the CDR3, the DNA is TGCGCCAGCAGCTTGCTGGCAGACACCTACGAGCAGTACTTC. The V gene is TRBV5-1, the J gene TRBJ2-7, with no clear D. This CDR3 comprises 14 residues. Trimming cost V 1 base and J 2 bases, with 10 bases left between them. CDR1 is SGHRS, CDR2 YFSETQ, per germline.

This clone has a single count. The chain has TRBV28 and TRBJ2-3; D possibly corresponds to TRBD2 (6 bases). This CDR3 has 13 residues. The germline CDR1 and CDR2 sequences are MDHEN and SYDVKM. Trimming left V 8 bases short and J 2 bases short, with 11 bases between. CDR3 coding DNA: TGTGCCAGCCTGGGGGGATCCACAGATACGCAGTATTTT. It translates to CASLGGSTDTQYF.

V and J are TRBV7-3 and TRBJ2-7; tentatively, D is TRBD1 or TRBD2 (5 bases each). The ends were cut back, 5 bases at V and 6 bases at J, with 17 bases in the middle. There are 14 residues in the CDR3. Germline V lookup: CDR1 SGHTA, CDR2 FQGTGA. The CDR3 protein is CASSINSQGREQYF. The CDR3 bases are TGTGCCAGCAGCATAAACTCCCAGGGACGCGAGCAGTACTTC.

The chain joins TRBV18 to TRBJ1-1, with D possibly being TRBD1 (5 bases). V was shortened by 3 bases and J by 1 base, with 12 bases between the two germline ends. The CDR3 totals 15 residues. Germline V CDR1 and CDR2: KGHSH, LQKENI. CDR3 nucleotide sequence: TGTGCCAGCTCACCGGGGGATTATACGAACACTGAAGCTTTCTTT. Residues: CASSPGDYTNTEAFF.

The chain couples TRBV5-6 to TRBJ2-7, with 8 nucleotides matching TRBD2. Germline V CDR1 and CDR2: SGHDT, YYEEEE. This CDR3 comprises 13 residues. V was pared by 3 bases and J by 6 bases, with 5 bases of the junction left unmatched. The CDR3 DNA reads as TGTGCCAGCAGCTGGGGACTAGGGATCGAGCAGTACTTC. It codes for CASSWGLGIEQYF.

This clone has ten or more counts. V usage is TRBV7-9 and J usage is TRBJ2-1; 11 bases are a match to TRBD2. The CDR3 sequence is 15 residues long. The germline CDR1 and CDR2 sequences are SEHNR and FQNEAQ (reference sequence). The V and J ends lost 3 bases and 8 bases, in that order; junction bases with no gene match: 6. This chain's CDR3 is CASSFRTSGSYEQFF. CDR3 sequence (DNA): TGTGCCAGCAGCTTCCGGACTAGCGGGTCCTATGAGCAGTTCTTC.

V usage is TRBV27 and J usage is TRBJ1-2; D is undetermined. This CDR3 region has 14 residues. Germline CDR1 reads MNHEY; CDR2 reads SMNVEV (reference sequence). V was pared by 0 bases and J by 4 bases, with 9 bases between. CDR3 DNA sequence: TGTGCCAGCAGTTTATCCGACCCCGCCTATGGCTACACCTTC. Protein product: CASSLSDPAYGYTF.

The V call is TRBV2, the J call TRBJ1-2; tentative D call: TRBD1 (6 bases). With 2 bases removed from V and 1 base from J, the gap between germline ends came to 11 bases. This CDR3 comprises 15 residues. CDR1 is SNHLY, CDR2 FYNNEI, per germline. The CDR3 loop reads CASSEQGPFNYGYTF. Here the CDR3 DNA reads TGTGCCAGCAGTGAACAGGGGCCCTTTAACTATGGCTACACCTTC. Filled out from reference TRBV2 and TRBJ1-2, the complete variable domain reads EPEVTQTPSHQVTQMGQEVILRCVPISNHLYFYWYRQILGQKVEFLVSFYNNEISEKSEIFDDQFSVERPDGSNFTLKIRSTKLEDSAMYFCASSEQGPFNYGYTFGSGTRLTVV.

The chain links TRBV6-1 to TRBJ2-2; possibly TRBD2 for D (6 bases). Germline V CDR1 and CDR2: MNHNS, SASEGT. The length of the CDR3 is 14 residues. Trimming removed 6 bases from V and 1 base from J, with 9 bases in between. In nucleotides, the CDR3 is TGTGCCAGCAGGGGACTTCAGAACACCGGGGAGCTGTTTTTT. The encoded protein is CASRGLQNTGELFF.

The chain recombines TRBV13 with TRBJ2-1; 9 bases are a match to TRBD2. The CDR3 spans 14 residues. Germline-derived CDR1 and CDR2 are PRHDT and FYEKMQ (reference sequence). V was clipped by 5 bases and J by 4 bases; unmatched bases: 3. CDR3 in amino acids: CASSNLAGYNEQFF. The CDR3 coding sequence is TGTGCCAGCAGCAACCTAGCGGGATACAATGAGCAGTTCTTC.

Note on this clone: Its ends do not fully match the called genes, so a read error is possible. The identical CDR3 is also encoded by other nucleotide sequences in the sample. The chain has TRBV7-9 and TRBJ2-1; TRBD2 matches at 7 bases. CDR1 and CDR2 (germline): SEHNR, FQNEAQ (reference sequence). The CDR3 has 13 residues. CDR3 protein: CASTLAGGNEQFF. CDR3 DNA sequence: TGTGCCAGCACCTTAGCGGGTGGCAATGAGCAGTTCTTC.

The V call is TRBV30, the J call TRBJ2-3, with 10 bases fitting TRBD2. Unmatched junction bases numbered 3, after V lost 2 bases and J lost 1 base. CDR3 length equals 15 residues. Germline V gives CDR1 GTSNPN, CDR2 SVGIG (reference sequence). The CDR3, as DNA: TGTGCCTGGAGTAGGCTAGCGGGGGGCACAGATACGCAGTATTTT. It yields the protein CAWSRLAGGTDTQYF.

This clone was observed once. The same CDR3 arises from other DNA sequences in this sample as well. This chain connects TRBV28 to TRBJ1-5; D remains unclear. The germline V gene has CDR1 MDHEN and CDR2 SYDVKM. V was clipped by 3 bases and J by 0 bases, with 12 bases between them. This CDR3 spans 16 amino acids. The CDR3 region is CASSLPGPYSNQPQHF. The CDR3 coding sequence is TGTGCCAGCAGTTTGCCCGGACCTTATAGCAATCAGCCCCAGCATTTT.

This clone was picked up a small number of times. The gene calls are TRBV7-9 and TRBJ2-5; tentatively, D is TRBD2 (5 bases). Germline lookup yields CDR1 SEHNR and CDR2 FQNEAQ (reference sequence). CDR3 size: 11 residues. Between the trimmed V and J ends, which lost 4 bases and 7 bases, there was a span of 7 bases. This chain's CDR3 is CASSSEGTQYF. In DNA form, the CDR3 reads TGTGCCAGCAGCTCCGAGGGGACCCAGTACTTC.

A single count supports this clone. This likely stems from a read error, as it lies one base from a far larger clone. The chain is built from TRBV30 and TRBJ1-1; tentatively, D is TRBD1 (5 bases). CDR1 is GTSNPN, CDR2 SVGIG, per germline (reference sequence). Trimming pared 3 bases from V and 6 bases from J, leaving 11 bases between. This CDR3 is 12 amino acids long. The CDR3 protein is CAWRGGRSEAFF. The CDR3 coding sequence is TGTGCCTGGAGGGGGGGTCGCTCTGAAGCTTTCTTT.

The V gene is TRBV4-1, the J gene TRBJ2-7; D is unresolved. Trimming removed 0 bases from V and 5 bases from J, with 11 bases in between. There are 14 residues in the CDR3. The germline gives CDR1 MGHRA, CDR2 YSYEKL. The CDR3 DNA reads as TGCGCCAGCAGCCAAGAATTTAGGCAGAACGAGCAGTACTTC. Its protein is CASSQEFRQNEQYF.

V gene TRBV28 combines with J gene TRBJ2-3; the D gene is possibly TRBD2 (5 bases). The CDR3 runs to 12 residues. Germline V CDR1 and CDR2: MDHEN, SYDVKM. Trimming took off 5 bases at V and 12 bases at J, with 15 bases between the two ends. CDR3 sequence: CASSMPRLTQYF. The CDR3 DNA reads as TGTGCCAGCAGTATGCCCAGACTAACCCAGTATTTT.

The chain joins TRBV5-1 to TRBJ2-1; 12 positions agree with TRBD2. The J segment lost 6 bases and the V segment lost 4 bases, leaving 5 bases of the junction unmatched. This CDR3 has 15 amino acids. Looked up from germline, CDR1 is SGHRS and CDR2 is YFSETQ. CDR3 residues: CASSAGLAGFNEQFF. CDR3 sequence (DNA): TGCGCCAGCAGCGCCGGACTAGCGGGATTCAATGAGCAGTTCTTC.

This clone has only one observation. As DNA, the CDR3 is TGTGCCTTCCCAGGCGGGCTGGGGGAAAACGGTGAGCAGTTCTTC. Its translation is CAFPGGLGENGEQFF. The chain is built from TRBV11-3 and TRBJ2-1; D may correspond to TRBD1 or TRBD2 (5 bases each). The germline V and J ends were trimmed by 11 bases and 9 bases, with 26 bases remaining between them. Per germline, CDR1 SGHNT and CDR2 YENEEA. This CDR3 has 15 residues.

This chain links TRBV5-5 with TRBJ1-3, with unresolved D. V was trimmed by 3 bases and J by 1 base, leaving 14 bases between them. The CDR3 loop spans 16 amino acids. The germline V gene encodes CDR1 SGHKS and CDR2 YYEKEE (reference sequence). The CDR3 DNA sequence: TGTGCCAGCAGCTCATACGTCCTTTGGTCTGGAAACACCATATATTTT. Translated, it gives CASSSYVLWSGNTIYF.